This T cell receptor beta chain was profiled in a study of stem cell transplantation in POMP-related autoinflammatory disease. Overall study findings and caveats: PRAID patients trended toward lower TRB diversity and higher clonality in all analyzed T-cell subsets. Fewer unique TRB V-J gene pairings were identified in patients with PRAID.

Turning to this clone: The antigen is unknown.

The repertoire was sequenced with immunoSEQ multiplex PCR; TCRdb's copy has only in-frame clones and lacks some. Among 7,000 to 9,000 clones listed, approximately 93% were seen once. Germline CDR1 SGHNT, CDR2 YYREEE (reference sequence). The CDR3 covers 12 residues. V gave up 6 bases and J gave up 6 bases, with 12 bases separating them. The rearrangement uses TRBV5-4 and TRBJ1-2; D remains ambiguous. The origin of this receptor is a human donor with POMP-related autoinflammation and immune dysregulation (PRAID). Sample: CD8+ T cells from PBMCs, taken before stem cell transplantation. CDR3 DNA sequence: TGTGCCAGCACCGGGCAGGAGGATGGCTACACCTTC. This translates into CASTGQEDGYTF.